This T cell receptor beta chain was obtained from a study of cytomegalovirus exposure and HLA in healthy donors. The count of this clone is one. Germline CDR1 is LGHNT and CDR2 is FRNRAP. The V segment lost 7 bases and the J segment 6 bases; nucleotides outside the gene matches: 5. The CDR3 totals 13 residues. The method was immunoSEQ multiplex PCR; TCRdb's version includes in-frame clones alone and lacks a portion of them. In the table there are 97,000 or so clones, more than 85% of which are singletons. This clonotype was obtained from a man younger than 35 in good health and CMV-seropositive. The specimen sequenced was PBMCs. The chain is built from TRBV12-5 and TRBJ1-2; 10 bases map to TRBD1. The CDR3: CASVGQGVHGYTF. CDR3 nucleotides: TGTGCTAGTGTAGGACAGGGGGTCCATGGCTACACCTTC.